These T cell receptor beta chains were read from a single sample in a study of shared clonotypes between healthy human individuals. Libraries were prepared by immunoSEQ multiplex PCR; TCRdb keeps only in-frame clonotypes and omits some of them. The sample holds about half a million clones, roughly three quarters seen once. What was sequenced was PBMCs. These receptors originate from a woman in her forties in good health. Some clones in this sample may be carry-over from other donors' samples. CDR3s include the opening cysteine and the closing phenylalanine or tryptophan. Fields, in order: V gene, J gene, clone size, D gene, CDR3 protein, CDR3 DNA. A D gene is named only where the DNA matches it firmly. Not all rows give a size; the values are once, few, many and, for expanded clones, a class.

>TRBV7-9|TRBJ2-1|NA|TRBD1
CASSLGQGGNNEQFF
TGTGCCAGCAGCTTGGGACAGGGGGGAAACAATGAGCAGTTCTTC
>TRBV6-4|TRBJ2-7|NA|NA
CASSDADSHEQYF
TGTGCCAGCAGTGACGCGGACAGTCACGAGCAGTACTTC
>TRBV6-5|TRBJ2-2|few|NA
CASSYSGQISGELFF
TGTGCCAGCAGTTACTCTGGACAGATCTCCGGGGAGCTGTTTTTT
>TRBV5-1|TRBJ2-3|NA|TRBD1
CASSLADRATDTQYF
TGCGCCAGCAGCTTGGCCGACAGGGCGACAGATACGCAGTATTTT
>TRBV5-1|TRBJ2-5|NA|NA
CASSLDPGVEETQYF
TGCGCCAGCAGCTTGGACCCGGGAGTCGAAGAGACCCAGTACTTC
>TRBV7-6|TRBJ2-5|NA|TRBD1
CASSWGTGEETQYF
TGTGCCAGCAGCTGGGGGACAGGGGAAGAGACCCAGTACTTC
>TRBV11-2|TRBJ2-1|NA|NA
CASSPAPSSYNEQFF
TGTGCCAGCAGCCCAGCCCCGAGCTCCTACAATGAGCAGTTCTTC
>TRBV5-6|TRBJ2-5|NA|TRBD1
CASSSGGTGGGETQYF
TGTGCCAGCAGCTCCGGAGGGACAGGGGGCGGAGAGACCCAGTACTTC
>TRBV15|TRBJ2-3|once|TRBD1
CATSKGQGFDTQYF
TGTGCCACCAGCAAGGGACAGGGCTTCGATACGCAGTATTTT
>TRBV2|TRBJ2-1|NA|NA
CASSQGRVMGSYNEQFF
TGTGCCAGCAGCCAGGGTAGGGTAATGGGCTCCTACAATGAGCAGTTCTTC
>TRBV19|TRBJ2-3|NA|NA
CASTARDNTDTQYF
TGTGCCAGTACCGCCAGGGACAACACAGATACGCAGTATTTT
>TRBV18|TRBJ1-2|NA|NA
CASSPTTVQNTNYGYTF
TGTGCCAGCTCACCGACGACAGTACAGAATACTAACTATGGCTACACCTTC
>TRBV29-1|TRBJ2-7|NA|TRBD2
CSVRGVGYEQYF
TGCAGCGTGCGGGGGGTAGGCTACGAGCAGTACTTC
>TRBV7-3|TRBJ1-3|NA|NA
CASSLSGRAEKSSGNTIYF
TGTGCCAGCAGCTTATCGGGACGTGCGGAGAAAAGCTCTGGAAACACCATATATTTT
>TRBV10-3|TRBJ2-7|NA|NA
CATRDGSTAYEQYF
TGTGCCACCAGGGACGGATCAACCGCCTACGAGCAGTACTTC
>TRBV6-5|TRBJ1-1|NA|TRBD1
CASSYSGGLTEAFF
TGTGCCAGCAGTTACTCAGGGGGCTTGACTGAAGCTTTCTTT
>TRBV19|TRBJ1-1|NA|NA
CATSGNLDTEAFF
TGTGCCACCTCAGGGAATTTGGACACTGAAGCTTTCTTT
>TRBV10-3|TRBJ2-7|NA|TRBD2
CAISYSGSGYEQYF
TGTGCCATCAGCTATAGCGGGAGCGGCTACGAGCAGTACTTC
>TRBV28|TRBJ2-1|NA|NA
CASSSPGTEQFF
TGTGCCAGCAGTTCTCCAGGGACTGAGCAGTTCTTC
>TRBV15|TRBJ2-7|few|TRBD1
CATSRQGAGYEQYF
TGTGCCACCAGCAGACAGGGGGCGGGTTACGAGCAGTACTTC
>TRBV28|TRBJ2-7|NA|NA
CASSLVQAAGEQYF
TGTGCCAGCAGTTTAGTACAGGCCGCGGGCGAGCAGTACTTC
>TRBV10-3|TRBJ2-3|once|TRBD2
CALREGLGTDTQYF
TGTGCCCTGAGGGAGGGCCTGGGGACAGATACGCAGTATTTT
>TRBV9|TRBJ1-4|NA|TRBD1
CASSARTGTNEKLFF
TGTGCCAGCAGCGCTCGGACAGGGACTAATGAAAAACTGTTTTTT
>TRBV5-4|TRBJ1-4|NA|TRBD1
CASSLYVGQGDEKLFF
TGTGCCAGCAGCTTGTATGTGGGACAGGGGGATGAAAAACTGTTTTTT
>TRBV5-1|TRBJ2-7|NA|TRBD2
CASSLTSGRINEQYF
TGCGCCAGCAGCTTGACTAGCGGGAGAATCAACGAGCAGTACTTC
>TRBV7-8|TRBJ1-2|few|NA
CASSLARDLGYGYTF
TGTGCCAGCAGCTTAGCTAGGGACCTGGGATATGGCTACACCTTC